The 14 T cell receptor beta chains below all came from one sample that was sequenced in a study of blood T cell repertoires in COVID-19. Profiling relied on immunoSEQ multiplex PCR, and the TCRdb table lists in-frame clones only, not all of them. This sample yields roughly 190,000 clones, of which approximately 86% are seen a single time; 20% to 25% belongs to the top ten. Input material: PBMCs or T cells enriched from blood (not recorded which). These receptors originate from a woman aged 40 to 50 in a cohort exposed to, infected with or recovered from COVID-19 (not recorded which).

The V call is TRBV21-1, the J call TRBJ2-7; TRBD1, as called in the table, went unchecked against the DNA. TRBV21-1 is assigned pseudogene status. The CDR3 is 16 residues long. The CDR3 loop is CASSKVGRGRTYEQYF. CDR3 DNA sequence: TGTGCCAGCAGCAAAGTCGGCAGGGGGCGGACCTACGAGCAGTACTTC.

CDR3 loop: CASSIRTSGNTGGQETQYF. The CDR3 DNA reads as TGTGCCAGTAGTATCCGGACTAGCGGGAATACGGGGGGTCAGGAGACCCAGTACTTC. The J gene is TRBJ2-5, the V gene TRBV19; TRBD2 aligns across 12 bases. Trimming took 3 bases from V and 5 from J; bases not matched to a gene: 16. Germline CDR1 LNHDA, CDR2 SQIVND (reference sequence). This CDR3 has 19 amino acids.

The V and J genes are TRBV25-1 and TRBJ1-2; D call uncertain. From germline, CDR1 is MGHDK and CDR2 SYGVNS. The CDR3 has 13 residues. The germline V and J ends were trimmed by 4 bases and 4 bases, with 10 bases remaining between them. CDR3 sequence (DNA): TGTGCCAGCAGTGTCGGAGGGTTCTATGGCTACACCTTC. This codes for CASSVGGFYGYTF.

This chain links TRBV7-8 with TRBJ2-7; D is unresolved. Trimming took 5 bases from V and 2 from J, leaving 13 bases between them. The germline CDR1 and CDR2 sequences are SGHVS and FQNEAQ. This CDR3 has 14 amino acids. For the CDR3, the DNA is TGTGCCAGCAGCCCCCTCCACAGCACCTACGAGCAGTACTTC. Its protein is CASSPLHSTYEQYF.

The chain joins TRBV12-3 or TRBV12-4 to TRBJ1-2; 8 bases match TRBD1. The CDR3 contains 13 residues. The junction had 7 bases not matched to a gene; V was cut back by 5 bases and J by 8 bases. The CDR3 nucleotides read TGTGCCAGCAGTCGACAGGGGCCGGGCGGCTACACCTTC. This sequence encodes CASSRQGPGGYTF.

The chain has TRBV19 and TRBJ1-5; 11 positions match TRBD1. CDR1 and CDR2 (germline): LNHDA, SQIVND (reference sequence). There are 14 residues in the CDR3. V was clipped by 5 bases and J by 9 bases; unmatched bases: 6. CDR3 sequence: CASSWGQGEWPQHF. Here the CDR3 DNA reads TGTGCCAGTAGTTGGGGACAGGGGGAATGGCCCCAGCATTTT.

Only one count was recorded for this clone. The J gene is TRBJ1-1, the V gene TRBV7-9, with TRBD1 identical over 11 bases. CDR1 is SEHNR and CDR2 is FQNEAQ in the germline V gene (reference sequence). Trimming took 5 bases from V and 0 from J; bases not matched to a gene: 11. CDR3 length: 18 residues. Written as DNA, the CDR3 is TGTGCCAGCAGCATCTTTGGACAGGGGGCGAGAATGAACACTGAAGCTTTCTTT. Its protein product is CASSIFGQGARMNTEAFF.

This sequence joins TRBV5-6 and TRBJ1-6; unclear D gene. There are 12 residues in the CDR3. V gave up 5 bases and J gave up 9 bases, with 9 bases separating them. Germline V gene data show CDR1 as SGHDT and CDR2 as YYEEEE. In DNA, the CDR3 is TGTGCCAGCAGTCTAGTGGGTTCACCCCTCCACTTT. This encodes CASSLVGSPLHF.

About this clone itself: Other DNA sequences in this sample translate to the same CDR3. The chain joins TRBV4-2 to TRBJ2-6, with D possibly matching TRBD1 (5 bases). There are 16 residues in the CDR3. V gave up 0 bases and J gave up 1 base, with 7 bases separating them. The V gene's germline CDR1 is LGHNA and CDR2 YNFKEQ. CDR3 sequence: CASSQDQGSGANVLTF. The DNA of the CDR3 is TGTGCCAGCAGCCAAGATCAGGGATCTGGGGCCAACGTCCTGACTTTC.

The V and J genes are TRBV5-1 and TRBJ1-5, with D unresolved. CDR1 and CDR2 from the germline V gene are SGHRS and YFSETQ. The CDR3 loop spans 15 amino acids. Trimming cost V 0 bases and J 5 bases, with 12 bases left between them. The CDR3 coding sequence is TGCGCCAGCAGCTTGGATAGTAGCGGAGATCAGCCCCAGCATTTT. Translating it yields CASSLDSSGDQPQHF.

CDR3 in DNA: TGTGCCAGCAGTTTATGGGGACTGATTAGGAGTGAGCAGTTCTTC. Residues: CASSLWGLIRSEQFF. V usage is TRBV27 and J usage is TRBJ2-1; possible D gene TRBD2, 6 bases. Trimming cost V 1 base and J 9 bases, with 16 bases left between them. In germline, CDR1 is MNHEY, CDR2 SMNVEV (reference sequence). This CDR3 region has 15 residues.

The rearrangement joins TRBV7-8 to TRBJ2-1, with unresolved D. Germline V CDR1 and CDR2: SGHVS, FQNEAQ. Deletions cut 8 bases from V and 6 bases from J, with 17 bases between. The CDR3 loop spans 14 amino acids. CDR3 sequence reads: CASATGDSLNEQFF. CDR3 nucleotide sequence: TGTGCCAGCGCGACCGGAGACTCGCTCAATGAGCAGTTCTTC. Using reference TRBV7-8 and TRBJ2-1 for the parts outside the CDR3, the full variable domain is GAGVSQSPRYKVAKRGQDVALRCDPISGHVSLFWYQQALGQGPEFLTYFQNEAQLDKSGLPSDRFFAERPEGSVSTLKIQRTQQEDSAVYLCASATGDSLNEQFFGPGTRLTVL.

The V and J genes are TRBV3-1 (or the pseudogene TRBV3-2) and TRBJ2-6; tentative D call: TRBD1 (6 bases). V shed 4 bases and J shed 0 bases, with 13 bases lying between them. CDR1 is LGHDT and CDR2 is YNNKEL in the germline V gene (reference sequence). The CDR3 loop spans 17 amino acids. The CDR3: CASSRQDSASGANVLTF. The CDR3 DNA sequence: TGTGCCAGCAGCCGACAGGACAGCGCCTCTGGGGCCAACGTCCTGACTTTC.

This chain uses TRBV9 with TRBJ2-1; D uncertain. The CDR3 extends over 11 amino acids. The germline V gene has CDR1 SGDLS and CDR2 YYNGEE. With 2 bases removed from V and 5 bases from J, the gap between germline ends came to 2 bases. CDR3 nucleotides: TGTGCCAGCAGCGTCAACAATGAGCAGTTCTTC. Translation gives CASSVNNEQFF.